This entry lists 9 T cell receptor beta chains sequenced from one sample in a study of T cell responses to AZD1222 COVID-19 vaccine. Assay used: immunoSEQ multiplex PCR; TCRdb lists only in-frame clones, some missing. The top ten clones hold about 1.6% of a sample with under 200,000 clones, roughly 89% of them seen once. Sequenced here: peripheral blood, sampled on day 0 of AZD1222 vaccination. The origin of the receptors is an adult in good health.

V usage is TRBV30 and J usage is TRBJ2-3, with a possible D match to TRBD1 (8 bases). The CDR3 runs 13 residues. Germline V gene sequence: CDR1 GTSNPN, CDR2 SVGIG (reference sequence). The V end lost 3 bases, the J end lost 5 bases, and 12 bases lay between the germline ends. The CDR3 region has the DNA TGTGCCTGGAGACAGGGGGGGGGAGATACGCAGTATTTT. Its protein product is CAWRQGGGDTQYF.

V usage is TRBV29-1 and J usage is TRBJ2-5, with TRBD2 identical over 9 bases. V gave up 6 bases and J gave up 4 bases; unmatched junction bases: 12. This CDR3 contains 15 residues. The V gene's germline CDR1 is SQVTM and CDR2 ANQGSEA. DNA of the CDR3: TGCAGCGTCGGACTAGCGAGTAGAGGGTTAGAGACCCAGTACTTC. It specifies CSVGLASRGLETQYF.

Of note for this clone: Other nucleotide sequences in the sample specify the same CDR3. This chain connects TRBV5-1 to TRBJ2-7, with 8 bases aligning to TRBD2. Germline V gene data show CDR1 as SGHRS and CDR2 as YFSETQ. The V and J ends lost 0 bases and 2 bases, in that order; junction bases with no gene match: 4. The CDR3 sequence is 15 residues long. CDR3 coding DNA: TGCGCCAGCAGCTTGGCCGGGACTAGTACCTACGAGCAGTACTTC. This encodes CASSLAGTSTYEQYF.

This chain links TRBV27 with TRBJ1-2; no reliable D call. The CDR3 runs 13 residues. Per the germline V gene, CDR1 is MNHEY and CDR2 is SMNVEV (reference sequence). With 3 bases removed from V and 4 bases from J, the gap between germline ends came to 9 bases. The CDR3 DNA sequence: TGTGCCAGCAGTTTCCTCGGCGCCTATGGCTACACCTTC. This codes for CASSFLGAYGYTF.

The sample holds one count of this clone. This chain links TRBV5-1 with TRBJ1-1; D is unclear. With 0 bases removed from V and 4 bases from J, the gap between germline ends came to 13 bases. Germline values: CDR1 SGHRS, CDR2 YFSETQ. The CDR3 spans 15 residues. The DNA of the CDR3 is TGCGCCAGCAGCTTGGAGGGTTACCCCCGCACTGAAGCTTTCTTT. Translated: CASSLEGYPRTEAFF.

This clone came up once. The rearrangement uses TRBV7-9 and TRBJ2-3; TRBD1 might be the D (5 bases). This CDR3 region has 14 residues. Germline-derived CDR1 and CDR2 are SEHNR and FQNEAQ (reference sequence). V dropped 3 bases and J dropped 5 bases, with 12 bases sitting between them. As DNA, the CDR3 is TGTGCCAGCAGCTTGGGGCTTGGTGGAGATACGCAGTATTTT. Amino acid sequence: CASSLGLGGDTQYF.

The chain employs TRBV5-1 and TRBJ1-3; D possibly corresponds to TRBD1 (5 bases). Germline V gives CDR1 SGHRS, CDR2 YFSETQ. The CDR3 covers 16 residues. The V gene lost 5 bases and the J gene lost 2 bases, with 17 bases spanning the gap. This CDR3 is CASSEGSQYAGNTIYF. In DNA, the CDR3 is TGCGCCAGCAGTGAGGGGTCCCAATATGCTGGAAACACCATATATTTT.

This CDR3 reads CASSSSRGRETQYF. The CDR3 nucleotides read TGTGCCAGCAGTAGCTCTCGGGGGAGGGAGACCCAGTACTTC. This chain connects TRBV6-5 to TRBJ2-5; maybe TRBD2 (6 bases). The V end was cut by 5 bases, the J end by 5 bases, with 15 bases between. The germline CDR1 and CDR2 sequences are MNHEY and SVGAGI. The CDR3 runs to 14 residues.

This sequence joins TRBV9 and TRBJ2-1; D not certain. The V gene lost 4 bases and the J gene lost 2 bases, with 13 bases spanning the gap. The germline CDR1 and CDR2 sequences are SGDLS and YYNGEE. The CDR3 length is 15 residues. The CDR3 sequence: CASSSTMGTYNEQFF. The CDR3, as DNA: TGTGCCAGCAGCTCCACAATGGGCACCTACAATGAGCAGTTCTTC. The variable domain in full, completed from reference TRBV9 and TRBJ2-1, reads DSGVTQTPKHLITATGQRVTLRCSPRSGDLSVYWYQQSLDQGLQFLIQYYNGEERAKGNILERFSAQQFPDLHSELNLSSLELGDSALYFCASSSTMGTYNEQFFGPGTRLTVL.